Below, 18 T cell receptor beta chains from the same sample are listed, as sequenced in a study of blood T cells in healthy people across ages. With a J-beta primer mix and a sample-barcoded 5' primer, a second PCR ran about 7 to 11 cycles. TCRdb independently ran MiXCR on the 5' RACE reads; one entry per CDR3 protein. The data contain 700,000 to 1,000,000 distinct CDR3 sequences, under 45% of them singletons. The sample comprised blood. These receptors were obtained from a man aged 55 to 70 in good health.

V usage is TRBV20-1 and J usage is TRBJ1-2, with 7 bases fitting TRBD1. Germline V gene data show CDR1 as DFQATT and CDR2 as SNEGSKA (reference sequence). This CDR3 is 18 amino acids long. The ends lost 3 bases at V and 0 bases at J; junction bases unmatched: 16. The CDR3 bases are TGCAGTGCTAGGGGATTTGGGCAGGGGGGATTTACTAACTATGGCTACACCTTC. Its protein is CSARGFGQGGFTNYGYTF.

This clonotype was seen ten or more times. This chain joins TRBV5-5 and TRBJ2-6; D gene ambiguous. The CDR3 contains 16 residues. Trimming removed 3 bases at V and 0 bases at J, with 10 bases between. The germline V gene encodes CDR1 SGHKS and CDR2 YYEKEE (reference sequence). In nucleotides, the CDR3 is TGTGCCAGCAGCTCTGCGCCGGGCTCTGGGGCCAACGTCCTGACTTTC. Translating it yields CASSSAPGSGANVLTF. The variable domain in full, completed from reference TRBV5-5 and TRBJ2-6, reads DAGVTQSPTHLIKTRGQQVTLRCSPISGHKSVSWYQQVLGQGPQFIFQYYEKEERGRGNFPDRFSARQFPNYSSELNVNALLLGDSALYLCASSSAPGSGANVLTFGAGSRLTVL.

This clonotype was found a few times. The chain couples TRBV6-5 to TRBJ1-2; the D gene is possibly TRBD1 (6 bases). The CDR3 runs 16 residues. CDR1 and CDR2 (germline): MNHEY, SVGAGI. The V end lost 0 bases, the J end lost 0 bases, and 11 bases lay between the germline ends. The CDR3: CASSYSQGSTNYGYTF. The DNA for the CDR3 is TGTGCCAGCAGTTACTCTCAGGGGTCAACTAACTATGGCTACACCTTC.

This clonotype was seen only a few times. The chain carries TRBV2 and TRBJ2-4; perhaps TRBD1 as D (5 bases). The end of the DNA fits TRBJ2-7 better, so the J call may be wrong. Germline V CDR1 and CDR2: SNHLY, FYNNEI. The CDR3 is made up of 13 amino acids. DNA of the CDR3: TGTGCCAGCAGTGAAGCGGACAACTACGAGCAGTACTTC. It specifies CASSEADNYEQYF.

The chain carries TRBV6-5 and TRBJ1-2; D is uncertain. The CDR3 covers 13 residues. Germline V CDR1 and CDR2: MNHEY, SVGAGI. Trimming cost V 0 bases and J 6 bases, with 8 bases left between them. CDR3 coding DNA: TGTGCCAGCAGTTACTCGAAAGGGAATGGCTACACCTTC. It encodes CASSYSKGNGYTF.

In the case of this clonotype: A much larger clonotype is one base distant, so this may be a read error. This chain joins TRBV30 and TRBJ2-5, with D unclear. The J call may not be correct, given that the DNA end is closer to TRBJ2-1. Germline V gene lookup returns CDR1 GTSNPN and CDR2 SVGIG (reference sequence). The CDR3 length is 16 residues. The CDR3 loop is CAWSQDAVSPQETQFF. CDR3 DNA sequence: TGTGCCTGGAGCCAAGATGCGGTGTCCCCGCAAGAGACCCAGTTCTTC.

A note on this clonotype: This may arise from a read error, as a much more abundant clone is one base away. The rearrangement links TRBV7-2 to TRBJ2-7; D is undetermined. Looked up from germline, CDR1 is SGHTA and CDR2 is FQGNSA. The CDR3 spans 14 residues. The CDR3 DNA is TGTGCCAGCAGCGTAGACTTGGGAACCTACGAGCGGTACTTC. This codes for CASSVDLGTYERYF.

The chain is built from TRBV7-2 and TRBJ1-4; no firm D call. The germline V gene encodes CDR1 SGHTA and CDR2 FQGNSA. Trimming left V 2 bases short and J 2 bases short, with 15 bases between. The CDR3 covers 17 residues. This chain's CDR3 is CASSLLGPVATNEKLFF. As DNA, the CDR3 is TGTGCCAGCAGCTTACTGGGCCCCGTGGCGACTAATGAAAAACTGTTTTTT.

The V and J genes are TRBV10-3 and TRBJ2-1, with 8 bases identical to TRBD2. The CDR3 totals 16 residues. J was trimmed by 7 bases and V by 0 bases; bases with no gene match: 8. Germline V lookup: CDR1 ENHRY, CDR2 SYGVKD. The CDR3 sequence: CAISESDERGMNEQFF. The DNA of the CDR3 is TGTGCCATCAGTGAGTCGGACGAGCGGGGGATGAATGAGCAGTTCTTC.

This clonotype was detected many times. The rearrangement links TRBV2 to TRBJ2-7; TRBD1 aligns across 8 bases. This CDR3 has 14 residues. The germline CDR1 and CDR2 sequences are SNHLY and FYNNEI. The ends lost 7 bases at V and 0 bases at J; junction bases unmatched: 5. This chain's CDR3 is CASTRQGSSYEQYF. The CDR3 DNA reads TGTGCCAGCACAAGACAGGGGAGCTCCTACGAGCAGTACTTC. Full variable domain (missing parts from reference TRBV2 and TRBJ2-7): EPEVTQTPSHQVTQMGQEVILRCVPISNHLYFYWYRQILGQKVEFLVSFYNNEISEKSEIFDDQFSVERPDGSNFTLKIRSTKLEDSAMYFCASTRQGSSYEQYFGPGTRLTVT.

V usage is TRBV28 and J usage is TRBJ1-4; D is unclear. The CDR3 is made up of 13 amino acids. Trimming left V 2 bases short and J 5 bases short, with 6 bases between. The germline V gene encodes CDR1 MDHEN and CDR2 SYDVKM. In nucleotides, the CDR3 is TGTGCCAGCAGTTTAACTGCCAATGAAAAACTGTTTTTT. This translates into CASSLTANEKLFF.

The rearrangement joins TRBV5-6 to TRBJ1-3; D may be TRBD1 (6 bases). This CDR3 comprises 15 residues. Trimming pared 0 bases from V and 6 bases from J, leaving 13 bases between. Germline-derived CDR1 and CDR2 are SGHDT and YYEEEE. The CDR3 nucleotides read TGTGCCAGCAGCTTGGATCCAGGGGTGGAAAACACCATATATTTT. It codes for CASSLDPGVENTIYF.

This clonotype was counted a few times. The rearrangement links TRBV12-3 or TRBV12-4 to TRBJ1-5, with D perhaps TRBD1 (5 bases). CDR3 length: 14 amino acids. The V end was cut by 5 bases, the J end by 3 bases, with 11 bases between. CDR3 sequence reads: CASSGGRDNQPQHF. Here the CDR3 DNA reads TGTGCCAGCAGTGGGGGACGGGACAATCAGCCCCAGCATTTT.

The chain couples TRBV30 to TRBJ2-7; maybe TRBD2 (5 bases). Per germline, CDR1 GTSNPN and CDR2 SVGIG (reference sequence). This CDR3 comprises 14 residues. V lost 3 bases to trimming and J lost 2 bases, with 14 bases between them. CDR3 in DNA: TGTGCCTGGAGCGTCTCCGGGGTAACCTACGAGCAGTACTTC. Its protein is CAWSVSGVTYEQYF.

V and J are TRBV27 and TRBJ2-3, with TRBD1 as a possible D gene (6 bases). V lost 6 bases to trimming and J lost 4 bases, with 17 bases between them. The CDR3 is 15 amino acids. Germline-derived CDR1 and CDR2 are MNHEY and SMNVEV (reference sequence). The CDR3 nucleotides are TGTGCCAGCAGATACAGGGTAAGGCGGGCAGATACGCAGTATTTT. It translates to CASRYRVRRADTQYF.

The V call is TRBV7-2, the J call TRBJ1-2; D gene unclear. The germline CDR1 and CDR2 sequences are SGHTA and FQGNSA. Trimming took 1 base from V and 5 from J, leaving 17 bases between them. The CDR3 runs to 16 residues. The CDR3 nucleotides read TGTGCCAGCAGCTTAGTGGCTGAGGATACGCAGTATGGCTACACCTTC. Translated, it gives CASSLVAEDTQYGYTF.

The chain recombines TRBV9 with TRBJ1-4; D not resolved. The germline CDR1 and CDR2 sequences are SGDLS and YYNGEE. There are 15 residues in the CDR3. V lost 0 bases to trimming and J lost 6 bases, with 12 bases between them. The CDR3 DNA reads as TGTGCCAGCAGCGTAGGTTCGGGTCTGGATGAAAAACTGTTTTTT. Its translation: CASSVGSGLDEKLFF.

The chain links TRBV5-1 to TRBJ2-5; D is tentatively TRBD1 or TRBD2 (6 bases each). Germline CDR1 is SGHRS and CDR2 is YFSETQ. Between the trimmed V and J ends, which lost 4 bases and 1 base, there was a span of 14 bases. The CDR3 consists of 15 residues. The CDR3 DNA reads as TGCGCCAGCAGCATCAAAGGGGGGATCCAAGAGACCCAGTACTTC. Residues: CASSIKGGIQETQYF.